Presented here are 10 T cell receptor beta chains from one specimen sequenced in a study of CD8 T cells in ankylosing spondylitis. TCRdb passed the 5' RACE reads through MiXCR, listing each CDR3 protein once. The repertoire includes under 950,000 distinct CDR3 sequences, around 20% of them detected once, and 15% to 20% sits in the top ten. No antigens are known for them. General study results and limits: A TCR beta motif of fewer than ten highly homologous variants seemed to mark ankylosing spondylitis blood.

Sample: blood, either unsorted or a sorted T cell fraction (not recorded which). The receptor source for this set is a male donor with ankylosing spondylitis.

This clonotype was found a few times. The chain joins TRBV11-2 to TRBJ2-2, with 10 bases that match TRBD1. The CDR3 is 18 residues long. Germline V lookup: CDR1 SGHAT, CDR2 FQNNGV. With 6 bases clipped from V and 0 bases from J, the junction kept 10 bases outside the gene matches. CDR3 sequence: CASSRQGALISNTGELFF. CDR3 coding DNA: TGTGCCAGCAGTCGACAGGGGGCCCTAATTTCGAACACCGGGGAGCTGTTTTTT.

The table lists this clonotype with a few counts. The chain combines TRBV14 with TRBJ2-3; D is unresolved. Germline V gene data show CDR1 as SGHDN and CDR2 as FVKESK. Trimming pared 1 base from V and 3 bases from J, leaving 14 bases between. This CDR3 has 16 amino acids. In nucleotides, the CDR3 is TGTGCCAGCAGCCAAGGGTTCCGGCTAGGGACAGATACGCAGTATTTT. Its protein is CASSQGFRLGTDTQYF.

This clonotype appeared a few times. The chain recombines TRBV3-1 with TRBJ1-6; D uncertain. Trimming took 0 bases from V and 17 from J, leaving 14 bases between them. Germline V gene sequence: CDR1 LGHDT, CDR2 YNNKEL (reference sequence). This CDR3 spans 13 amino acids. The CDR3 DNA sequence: TGTGCCAGCAGCCAAGATATACGGCCCCACGTCCACTTT. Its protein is CASSQDIRPHVHF.

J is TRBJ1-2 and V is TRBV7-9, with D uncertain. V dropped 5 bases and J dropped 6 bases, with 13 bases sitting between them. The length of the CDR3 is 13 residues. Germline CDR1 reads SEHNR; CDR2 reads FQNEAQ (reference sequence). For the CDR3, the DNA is TGTGCCAGCAGCGAAGGCGCAGACCATGGCTACACCTTC. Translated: CASSEGADHGYTF.

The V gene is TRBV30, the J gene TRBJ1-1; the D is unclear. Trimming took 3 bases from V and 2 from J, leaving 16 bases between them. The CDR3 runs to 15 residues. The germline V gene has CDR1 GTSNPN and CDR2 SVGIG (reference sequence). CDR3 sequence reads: CAWRVDSHRNTEAFF. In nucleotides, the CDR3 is TGTGCCTGGAGGGTCGATTCGCACCGAAACACTGAAGCTTTCTTT.

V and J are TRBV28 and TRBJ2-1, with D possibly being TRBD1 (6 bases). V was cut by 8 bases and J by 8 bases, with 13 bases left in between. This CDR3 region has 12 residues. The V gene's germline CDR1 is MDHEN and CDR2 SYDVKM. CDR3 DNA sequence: TGTGCCAGCCAGGGGTCTGCCGATGAGCAGTTCTTC. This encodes CASQGSADEQFF.

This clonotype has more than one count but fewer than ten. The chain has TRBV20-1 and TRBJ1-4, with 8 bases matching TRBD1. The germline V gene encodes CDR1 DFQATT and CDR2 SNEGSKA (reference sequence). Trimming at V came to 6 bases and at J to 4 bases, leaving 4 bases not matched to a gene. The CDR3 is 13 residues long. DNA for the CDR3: TGCAGTGCACTCGGACAGGGTAATGAAAAACTGTTTTTT. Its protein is CSALGQGNEKLFF.

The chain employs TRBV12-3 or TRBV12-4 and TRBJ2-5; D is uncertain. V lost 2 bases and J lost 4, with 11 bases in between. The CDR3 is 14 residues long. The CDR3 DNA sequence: TGTGCCAGCAGTTTACCGGACGGGCGAGAGACCCAGTACTTC. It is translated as CASSLPDGRETQYF.

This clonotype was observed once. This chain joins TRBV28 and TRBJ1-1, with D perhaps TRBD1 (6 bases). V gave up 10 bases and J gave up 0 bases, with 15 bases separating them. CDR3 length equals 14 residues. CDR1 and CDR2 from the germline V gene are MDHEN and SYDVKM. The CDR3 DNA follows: TGTGCCATTAGCTCGGGGGCCATGAACACTGAAGCTTTCTTT. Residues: CAISSGAMNTEAFF.

This CDR3 is CASSLMQNGSPLHF. The CDR3, as DNA: TGTGCCAGCAGTTTAATGCAGAACGGTTCACCCCTCCACTTT. This chain connects TRBV12-3 or TRBV12-4 to TRBJ1-6; D not resolved. The V end lost 2 bases, the J end lost 9 bases, and 11 bases lay between the germline ends. CDR3 length: 14 amino acids.